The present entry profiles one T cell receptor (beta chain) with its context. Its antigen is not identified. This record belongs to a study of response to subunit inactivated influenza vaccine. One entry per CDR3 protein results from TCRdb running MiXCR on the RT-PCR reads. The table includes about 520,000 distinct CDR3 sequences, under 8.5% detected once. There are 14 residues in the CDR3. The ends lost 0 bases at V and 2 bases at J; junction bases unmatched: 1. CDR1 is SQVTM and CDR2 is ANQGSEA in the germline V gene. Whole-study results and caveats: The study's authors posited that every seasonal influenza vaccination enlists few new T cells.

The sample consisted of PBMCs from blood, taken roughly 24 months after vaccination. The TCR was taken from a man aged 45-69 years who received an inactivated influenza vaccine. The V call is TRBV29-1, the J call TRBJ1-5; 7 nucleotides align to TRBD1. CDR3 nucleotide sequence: TGCAGCGTTGAAGACGGGACAGGCAATCAGCCCCAGCATTTT. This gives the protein CSVEDGTGNQPQHF.